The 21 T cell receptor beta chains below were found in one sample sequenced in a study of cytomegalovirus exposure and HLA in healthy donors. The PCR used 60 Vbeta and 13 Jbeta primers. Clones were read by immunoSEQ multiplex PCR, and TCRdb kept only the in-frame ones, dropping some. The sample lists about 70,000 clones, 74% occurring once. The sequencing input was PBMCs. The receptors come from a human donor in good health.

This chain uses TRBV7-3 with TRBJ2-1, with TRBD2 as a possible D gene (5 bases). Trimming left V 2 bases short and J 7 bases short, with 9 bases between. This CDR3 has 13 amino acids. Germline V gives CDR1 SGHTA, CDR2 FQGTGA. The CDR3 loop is CASSLEGGNEQFF. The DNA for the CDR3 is TGTGCCAGCAGCTTAGAAGGCGGGAATGAGCAGTTCTTC.

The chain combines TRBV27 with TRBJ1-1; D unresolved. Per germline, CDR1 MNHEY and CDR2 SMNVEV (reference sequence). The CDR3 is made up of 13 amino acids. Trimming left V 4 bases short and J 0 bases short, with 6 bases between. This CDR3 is CASSYGLNTEAFF. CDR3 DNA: TGTGCCAGCAGTTACGGTCTGAACACTGAAGCTTTCTTT.

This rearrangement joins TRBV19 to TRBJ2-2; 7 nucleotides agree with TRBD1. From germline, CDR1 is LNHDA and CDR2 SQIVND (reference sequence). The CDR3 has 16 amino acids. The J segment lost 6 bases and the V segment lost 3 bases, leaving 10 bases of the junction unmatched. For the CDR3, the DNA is TGTGCCAGTAGTATCGACAGGGTGGTAGGTGCCGGGGAGCTGTTTTTT. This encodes CASSIDRVVGAGELFF.

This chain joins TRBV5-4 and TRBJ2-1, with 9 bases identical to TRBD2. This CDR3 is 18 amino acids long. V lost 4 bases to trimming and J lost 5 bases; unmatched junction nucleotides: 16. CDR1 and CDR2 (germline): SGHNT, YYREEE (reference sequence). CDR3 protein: CASSGRGREGRSDNEQFF. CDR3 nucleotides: TGTGCCAGCAGCGGGAGGGGGCGGGAGGGCCGGTCTGACAATGAGCAGTTCTTC.

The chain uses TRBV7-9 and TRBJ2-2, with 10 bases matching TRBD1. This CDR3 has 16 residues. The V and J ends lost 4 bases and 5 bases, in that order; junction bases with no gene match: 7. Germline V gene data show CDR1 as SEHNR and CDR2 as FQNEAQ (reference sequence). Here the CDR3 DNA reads TGTGCCAGCAGCTCCAATGACAGGGGGCGTACCGGGGAGCTGTTTTTT. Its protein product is CASSSNDRGRTGELFF.

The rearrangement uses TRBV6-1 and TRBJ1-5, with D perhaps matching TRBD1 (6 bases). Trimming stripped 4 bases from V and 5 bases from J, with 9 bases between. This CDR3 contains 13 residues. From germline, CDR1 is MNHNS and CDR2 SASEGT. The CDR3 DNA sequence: TGTGCCAGCAGTGGGACAGCAGATCAGCCCCAGCATTTT. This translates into CASSGTADQPQHF.

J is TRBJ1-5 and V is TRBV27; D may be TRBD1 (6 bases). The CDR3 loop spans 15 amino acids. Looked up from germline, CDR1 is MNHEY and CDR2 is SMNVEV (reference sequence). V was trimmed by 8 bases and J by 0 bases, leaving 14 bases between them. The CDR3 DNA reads TGTGCCAGCCGACGGACAGTTAGTAGCAATCAGCCCCAGCATTTT. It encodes CASRRTVSSNQPQHF.

This CDR3 reads CASRESGLAGDEQYF. Written as DNA, the CDR3 is TGCGCCAGCAGAGAGTCGGGCCTAGCGGGAGATGAGCAGTACTTC. J is TRBJ2-7 and V is TRBV5-1; 10 positions agree with TRBD2. There are 15 residues in the CDR3. Germline assignment: CDR1 SGHRS and CDR2 YFSETQ. Losses at the gene ends were 5 bases for V and 7 bases for J; bases not matched to a gene: 12.

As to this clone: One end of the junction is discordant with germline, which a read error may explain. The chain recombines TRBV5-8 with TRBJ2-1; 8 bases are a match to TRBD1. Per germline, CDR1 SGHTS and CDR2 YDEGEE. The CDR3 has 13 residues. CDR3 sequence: CASSLVTRQGLIF. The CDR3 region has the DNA TGTGCCAGCAGCTTGGTAACGAGACAGGGGTTAATCTTC. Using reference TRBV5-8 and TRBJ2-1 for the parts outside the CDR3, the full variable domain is EAGVTQSPTHLIKTRGQQATLRCSPISGHTSVYWYQQALGLGLQFLLWYDEGEERNRGNFPPRFSGRQFPNYSSELNVNALELEDSALYLCASSLVTRQGLIFGPGTRLTVL.

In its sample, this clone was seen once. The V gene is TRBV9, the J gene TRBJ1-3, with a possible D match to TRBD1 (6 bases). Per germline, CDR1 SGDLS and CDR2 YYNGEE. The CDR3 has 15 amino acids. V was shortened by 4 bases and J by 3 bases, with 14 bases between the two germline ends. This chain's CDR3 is CASSTSSDSGNTIYF. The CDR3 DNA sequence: TGTGCCAGCAGCACCTCCTCGGACAGTGGAAACACCATATATTTT.

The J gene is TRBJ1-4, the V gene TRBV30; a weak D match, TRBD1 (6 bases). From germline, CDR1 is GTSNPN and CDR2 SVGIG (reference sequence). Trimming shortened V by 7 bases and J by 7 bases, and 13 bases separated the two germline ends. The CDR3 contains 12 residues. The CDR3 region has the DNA TGTGCCTACAGGGTTGGGAGTGAAAAACTGTTTTTT. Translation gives CAYRVGSEKLFF.

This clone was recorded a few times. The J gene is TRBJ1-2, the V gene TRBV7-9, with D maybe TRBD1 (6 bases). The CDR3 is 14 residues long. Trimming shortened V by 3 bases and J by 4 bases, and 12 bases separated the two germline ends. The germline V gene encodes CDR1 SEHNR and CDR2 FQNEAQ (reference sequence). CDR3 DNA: TGTGCCAGCAGCTTGGGGGGGGGCGGCTATGGCTACACCTTC. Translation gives CASSLGGGGYGYTF.

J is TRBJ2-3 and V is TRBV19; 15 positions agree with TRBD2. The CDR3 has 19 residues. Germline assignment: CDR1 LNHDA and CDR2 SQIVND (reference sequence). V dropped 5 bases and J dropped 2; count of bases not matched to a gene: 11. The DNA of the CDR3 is TGTGCCAGTAGTCCCAAGGGACTAGCGGGAGGCCAGGTCACAGATACGCAGTATTTT. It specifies CASSPKGLAGGQVTDTQYF.

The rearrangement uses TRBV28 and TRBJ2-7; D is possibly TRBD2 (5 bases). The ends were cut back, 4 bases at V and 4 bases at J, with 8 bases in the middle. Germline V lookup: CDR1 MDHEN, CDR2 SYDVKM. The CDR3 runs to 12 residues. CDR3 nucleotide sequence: TGTGCCAGCAGTTCGGGCGGGTACGAGCAGTACTTC. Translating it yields CASSSGGYEQYF.

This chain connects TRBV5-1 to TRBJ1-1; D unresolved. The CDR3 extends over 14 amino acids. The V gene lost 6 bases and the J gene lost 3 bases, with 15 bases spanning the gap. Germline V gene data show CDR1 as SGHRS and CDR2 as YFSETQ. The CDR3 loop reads CASMETGMDTEAFF. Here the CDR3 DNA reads TGCGCCAGCATGGAGACGGGAATGGACACTGAAGCTTTCTTT. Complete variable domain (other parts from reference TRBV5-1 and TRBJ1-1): KAGVTQTPRYLIKTRGQQVTLSCSPISGHRSVSWYQQTPGQGLQFLFEYFSETQRNKGNFPGRFSGRQFSNSRSEMNVSTLELGDSALYLCASMETGMDTEAFFGQGTRLTVV.

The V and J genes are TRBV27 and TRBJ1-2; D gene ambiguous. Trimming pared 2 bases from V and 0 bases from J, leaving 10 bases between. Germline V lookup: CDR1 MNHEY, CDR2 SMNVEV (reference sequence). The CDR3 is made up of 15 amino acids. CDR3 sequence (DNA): TGTGCCAGCAGTTTAAACGGCGGGACTAACTATGGCTACACCTTC. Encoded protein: CASSLNGGTNYGYTF.

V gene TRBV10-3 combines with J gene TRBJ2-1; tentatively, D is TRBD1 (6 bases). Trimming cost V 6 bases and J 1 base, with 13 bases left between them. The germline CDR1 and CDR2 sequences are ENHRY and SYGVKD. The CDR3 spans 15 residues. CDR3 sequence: CAIRETGGSYNEQFF. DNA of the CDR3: TGTGCCATCAGGGAGACAGGTGGTTCCTACAATGAGCAGTTCTTC.

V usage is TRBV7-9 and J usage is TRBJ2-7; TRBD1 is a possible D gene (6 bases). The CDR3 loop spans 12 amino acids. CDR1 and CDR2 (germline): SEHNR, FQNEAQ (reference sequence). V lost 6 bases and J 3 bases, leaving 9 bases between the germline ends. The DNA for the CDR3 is TGTGCCAGCAGTTTGACAGGCTACGAGCAGTACTTC. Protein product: CASSLTGYEQYF.

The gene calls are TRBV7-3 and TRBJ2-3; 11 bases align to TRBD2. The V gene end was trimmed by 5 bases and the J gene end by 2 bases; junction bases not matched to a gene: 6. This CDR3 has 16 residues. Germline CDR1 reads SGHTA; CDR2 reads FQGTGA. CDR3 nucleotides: TGTGCCAGCAGCCTCACTAGCGGGAGAGACACAGATACGCAGTATTTT. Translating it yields CASSLTSGRDTDTQYF. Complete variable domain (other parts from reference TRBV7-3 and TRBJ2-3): GAGVSQTPSNKVTEKGKYVELRCDPISGHTALYWYRQSLGQGPEFLIYFQGTGAADDSGLPNDRFFAVRPEGSVSTLKIQRTERGDSAVYLCASSLTSGRDTDTQYFGPGTRLTVL.

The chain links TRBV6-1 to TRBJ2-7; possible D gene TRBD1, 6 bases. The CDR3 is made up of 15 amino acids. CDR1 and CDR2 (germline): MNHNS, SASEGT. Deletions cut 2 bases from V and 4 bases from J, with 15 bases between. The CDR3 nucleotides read TGTGCCAGCAGTGAACCACAGGGTAACCAGTACGAGCAGTACTTC. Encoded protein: CASSEPQGNQYEQYF.

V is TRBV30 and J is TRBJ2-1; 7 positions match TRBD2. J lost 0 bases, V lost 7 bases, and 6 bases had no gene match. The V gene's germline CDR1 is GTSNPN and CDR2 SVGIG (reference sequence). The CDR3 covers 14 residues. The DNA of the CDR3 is TGTGCCTTCCTGACTAGCAGCTCCTACAATGAGCAGTTCTTC. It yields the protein CAFLTSSSYNEQFF.